A single sample is the source of the 2 T cell receptor beta chains below, sequenced in a study of CD8 T cells in ankylosing spondylitis. In TCRdb, the 5' RACE reads were re-called with MiXCR into one record per CDR3 protein. The table shows 50,000 to 65,000 distinct CDR3 sequences, with about 7.8% occurring only once. Sequenced sample: blood, either unsorted or a sorted T cell fraction (not recorded which). The receptors derive from a female donor with ankylosing spondylitis or in good health (not recorded which).

This clonotype was recorded at least ten times. The rearrangement links TRBV2 to TRBJ1-1; 9 nucleotides agree with TRBD1. After removal of 5 bases from V and 5 bases from J, the junction contained 6 bases not matched to a gene. Germline values: CDR1 SNHLY, CDR2 FYNNEI. This CDR3 is built from 14 residues. The CDR3 loop is CASSLDRGRTEAFF. The CDR3 nucleotides are TGTGCCAGCAGTTTAGACAGGGGGAGGACTGAAGCTTTCTTT. The full variable domain, rest sourced from reference TRBV2 and TRBJ1-1, is EPEVTQTPSHQVTQMGQEVILRCVPISNHLYFYWYRQILGQKVEFLVSFYNNEISEKSEIFDDQFSVERPDGSNFTLKIRSTKLEDSAMYFCASSLDRGRTEAFFGQGTRLTVV.

This clonotype was detected ten times or more. This sequence joins TRBV5-1 and TRBJ2-7; 7 positions agree with TRBD1. The CDR3 loop spans 15 amino acids. V lost 4 bases, J lost 0 bases, and 7 bases stayed unmatched. Germline V gene sequence: CDR1 SGHRS, CDR2 YFSETQ. CDR3 DNA sequence: TGCGCCAGCAGCCAACAGGGGCAAGGCTCCTACGAGCAGTACTTC. Residues: CASSQQGQGSYEQYF.